These 27 T cell receptor beta chains came from one sample sequenced in a study of T cell responses to AZD1222 COVID-19 vaccine. Assay: immunoSEQ multiplex PCR; the TCRdb copy retains only in-frame clones and omits some. Here the sample spans about 93,000 clones, roughly nine tenths being singletons. This specimen was peripheral blood, taken on day 0 of MenACWY control vaccination. All receptors derive from an adult in good health.

The V call is TRBV19, the J call TRBJ1-6, with D perhaps TRBD1 (6 bases). Looked up from germline, CDR1 is LNHDA and CDR2 is SQIVND (reference sequence). Deletions cut 5 bases from V and 9 bases from J, with 20 bases between. The CDR3 is 16 residues long. In nucleotides, the CDR3 is TGTGCCAGTAGTGGCCTGGGGGGGGCCCCATCTTCACCCCTCCACTTT. This sequence encodes CASSGLGGAPSSPLHF.

This chain connects TRBV4-1 to TRBJ1-5; D unresolved. CDR1 is MGHRA and CDR2 is YSYEKL in the germline V gene. The CDR3 totals 13 residues. Deletions cut 1 base from V and 2 bases from J, with 3 bases between. The CDR3 DNA reads TGCGCCAGCAGCCAAGGGGGCAATCAGCCCCAGCATTTT. Its protein is CASSQGGNQPQHF.

The chain joins TRBV2 to TRBJ1-5; TRBD1 is a possible D gene (6 bases). V lost 3 bases, J lost 4 bases, and 10 bases lay in between. CDR1 and CDR2 (germline): SNHLY, FYNNEI. The CDR3 has 14 amino acids. The chain's CDR3 is CASSERGHNQPQHF. The CDR3 DNA sequence: TGTGCCAGCAGTGAGAGGGGACATAATCAGCCCCAGCATTTT.

The chain couples TRBV19 to TRBJ2-2; 8 bases line up with TRBD1. The CDR3 sequence is 17 residues long. Germline V gives CDR1 LNHDA, CDR2 SQIVND (reference sequence). J was trimmed by 5 bases and V by 4 bases; bases with no gene match: 12. The CDR3 loop reads CASSTPYWTGRTGELFF. In DNA, the CDR3 is TGTGCCAGTAGTACCCCTTACTGGACAGGGCGAACCGGGGAGCTGTTTTTT.

This chain uses TRBV20-1 with TRBJ1-1; D remains unclear. Trimming left V 3 bases short and J 4 bases short, with 18 bases between. There are 15 residues in the CDR3. Germline V gene lookup returns CDR1 DFQATT and CDR2 SNEGSKA (reference sequence). The CDR3 sequence is CSASVLGIPATEAFF. CDR3 bases: TGCAGTGCTAGTGTTTTGGGGATCCCTGCCACTGAAGCTTTCTTT.

V usage is TRBV9 and J usage is TRBJ2-1; 14 nucleotides agree with TRBD2. The CDR3 length is 20 residues. The germline V gene encodes CDR1 SGDLS and CDR2 YYNGEE. The junction had 12 bases not matched to a gene; V was cut back by 4 bases and J by 0 bases. The CDR3 nucleotides are TGTGCCAGCAGCCCAAAGGGACTAGCGGGGGTAGTAAGCTCCTACAATGAGCAGTTCTTC. Translated, it gives CASSPKGLAGVVSSYNEQFF.

This chain uses TRBV11-2 with TRBJ1-5; D may be TRBD1 (5 bases). V lost 4 bases and J 3 bases, leaving 13 bases between the germline ends. Looked up from germline, CDR1 is SGHAT and CDR2 is FQNNGV. The length of the CDR3 is 15 residues. CDR3 coding DNA: TGTGCCAGCAGCTCCCAGGGAGGGCCCAATCAGCCCCAGCATTTT. It is translated as CASSSQGGPNQPQHF.

The gene calls are TRBV6-5 and TRBJ1-4; no reliable D call. The CDR3 extends over 15 amino acids. In germline, CDR1 is MNHEY, CDR2 SVGAGI. V shed 3 bases and J shed 3 bases, with 11 bases lying between them. This CDR3 reads CASSYPDAANEKLFF. CDR3 bases: TGTGCCAGCAGTTATCCGGACGCAGCTAATGAAAAACTGTTTTTT.

Here the CDR3 reads CASSQAGLRSYHYGYTF. Here the CDR3 DNA reads TGTGCCAGCAGCCAAGCGGGTCTACGATCCTACCACTATGGCTACACCTTC. The rearrangement links TRBV3-1 (or the pseudogene TRBV3-2) to TRBJ1-2; D is unclear. The CDR3 is 17 amino acids. V dropped 1 base and J dropped 3 bases, with 18 bases sitting between them. CDR1 and CDR2 (germline): LGHDT, YNNKEL (reference sequence).

The chain recombines TRBV30 with TRBJ1-3; D gene ambiguous. The CDR3 sequence is 14 residues long. Trimming left V 7 bases short and J 0 bases short, with 13 bases between. The germline gives CDR1 GTSNPN, CDR2 SVGIG (reference sequence). The CDR3 reads CALQLGRSGNTIYF. The CDR3 DNA reads TGTGCCTTACAACTTGGACGCTCTGGAAACACCATATATTTT. Looking up the rest from reference TRBV30 and TRBJ1-3 gives the full variable domain: SQTIHQWPATLVQPVGSPLSLECTVEGTSNPNLYWYRQAAGRGLQLLFYSVGIGQISSEVPQNLSASRPQDRQFILSSKKLLLSDSGFYLCALQLGRSGNTIYFGEGSWLTVV.

This clone was detected a few times. The chain is built from TRBV6-6 and TRBJ2-5; D may be TRBD2 (6 bases). The germline gives CDR1 MNHNY, CDR2 SVGAGI (reference sequence). The CDR3 loop spans 13 amino acids. V lost 1 base and J lost 7, with 10 bases in between. The CDR3 protein is CASSYFPEGTQYF. CDR3 nucleotides: TGTGCCAGCAGTTACTTCCCGGAGGGGACCCAGTACTTC.

V usage is TRBV11-2 and J usage is TRBJ2-7; D may be TRBD1 or TRBD2 (5 bases each). The CDR3 spans 14 residues. Germline lookup yields CDR1 SGHAT and CDR2 FQNNGV. Trimming took off 7 bases at V and 2 bases at J, with 15 bases between the two ends. CDR3 sequence reads: CASTRLGRTYEQYF. The CDR3 DNA reads as TGTGCCAGCACCCGCTTGGGACGGACCTACGAGCAGTACTTC. Full variable domain (remainder filled in from reference TRBV11-2 and TRBJ2-7): EAGVAQSPRYKIIEKRQSVAFWCNPISGHATLYWYQQILGQGPKLLIQFQNNGVVDDSQLPKDRFSAERLKGVDSTLKIQPAKLEDSAVYLCASTRLGRTYEQYFGPGTRLTVT.

The rearrangement joins TRBV7-2 to TRBJ2-3, with a weak D call TRBD1 (5 bases). CDR1 is SGHTA and CDR2 is FQGNSA in the germline V gene. The CDR3 runs 13 residues. The V gene lost 2 bases and the J gene lost 4 bases, with 7 bases spanning the gap. The DNA of the CDR3 is TGTGCCAGCAGCTTAAGGGGCGCAGATACGCAGTATTTT. Encoded protein: CASSLRGADTQYF.

The V and J genes are TRBV18 and TRBJ1-1, with D possibly TRBD1 on 5 matching bases. The CDR3 loop spans 14 amino acids. Trimming took off 5 bases at V and 1 base at J, with 11 bases between the two ends. Germline CDR1 reads KGHSH; CDR2 reads LQKENI. DNA for the CDR3: TGTGCCAGCTCAACCGGGGGGACGAACACTGAAGCTTTCTTT. It yields the protein CASSTGGTNTEAFF.

The chain links TRBV5-4 to TRBJ1-6, with no clear D. The CDR3 has 13 residues. Germline CDR1 and CDR2: SGHNT and YYREEE (reference sequence). Trimming removed 4 bases from V and 8 bases from J, with 10 bases in between. CDR3 loop: CASSPMADSPLHF. The DNA for the CDR3 is TGTGCCAGCAGCCCGATGGCCGATTCACCCCTCCACTTT.

This rearrangement joins TRBV6-2 or TRBV6-3 to TRBJ1-1; D is unclear. The CDR3 is 13 amino acids. Germline CDR1 is MNHEY and CDR2 is SVGEGT. V was clipped by 2 bases and J by 5 bases, with 9 bases between them. CDR3 residues: CASSYVLGTEAFF. Written as DNA, the CDR3 is TGTGCCAGCAGTTACGTCCTGGGGACTGAAGCTTTCTTT.

The rearrangement links TRBV11-3 to TRBJ1-2; 8 positions match TRBD1. The length of the CDR3 is 15 residues. J was trimmed by 7 bases and V by 5 bases; bases with no gene match: 12. Germline V lookup: CDR1 SGHNT, CDR2 YENEEA. The CDR3 spells CASSPRTGWTGGYTF. In DNA, the CDR3 is TGTGCCAGCAGCCCCCGGACAGGGTGGACGGGTGGCTACACCTTC.

The chain recombines TRBV28 with TRBJ1-6, with D possibly being TRBD1 (5 bases). V dropped 2 bases and J dropped 8 bases, with 10 bases sitting between them. Per germline, CDR1 MDHEN and CDR2 SYDVKM. The CDR3 extends over 14 amino acids. The CDR3 sequence: CASSLTGDYSPLHF. The CDR3 bases are TGTGCCAGCAGTTTAACGGGGGACTATTCACCCCTCCACTTT.

The chain recombines TRBV7-2 with TRBJ1-3; 7 bases are shared with TRBD1. J lost 4 bases, V lost 1 base, and 4 bases had no gene match. CDR1 is SGHTA, CDR2 FQGNSA, per germline. The CDR3 has 15 residues. CDR3 region: CASSLEGARGNTIYF. CDR3 nucleotides: TGTGCCAGCAGCTTAGAGGGGGCGCGGGGAAACACCATATATTTT.

This clone was observed a few times. The V gene is TRBV19, the J gene TRBJ1-5; D remains ambiguous. Between the trimmed V and J ends, which lost 1 base and 0 bases, there was a span of 7 bases. This CDR3 is 15 amino acids long. Germline-derived CDR1 and CDR2 are LNHDA and SQIVND (reference sequence). For the CDR3, the DNA is TGTGCCAGTAGTATAGGACACATTAGCAATCAGCCCCAGCATTTT. It specifies CASSIGHISNQPQHF.

The CDR3 DNA follows: TGTGCCAGCAGCTTGGGGGGATCGGATGAAAAACTGTTTTTT. Amino acid sequence: CASSLGGSDEKLFF. The chain joins TRBV9 to TRBJ1-4, with a weak D call TRBD1 (5 bases). Trimming pared 4 bases from V and 6 bases from J, leaving 13 bases between. This CDR3 has 14 residues. The germline V gene has CDR1 SGDLS and CDR2 YYNGEE.

The genes are TRBV2 and TRBJ1-5, with a tentative D call TRBD1 (6 bases). This CDR3 is built from 13 residues. Germline V gene data show CDR1 as SNHLY and CDR2 as FYNNEI. V lost 5 bases and J 6 bases, leaving 11 bases between the germline ends. The CDR3 DNA follows: TGTGCCAGCAGTCCAGGGGACCGTCAGCCCCAGCATTTT. Amino acid sequence: CASSPGDRQPQHF.

This chain connects TRBV3-1 (or the pseudogene TRBV3-2) to TRBJ2-2; D uncertain. From germline, CDR1 is LGHDT and CDR2 YNNKEL (reference sequence). CDR3 length: 12 residues. Trimming cost V 5 bases and J 8 bases, with 9 bases left between them. The chain's CDR3 is CASSVVPGELFF. DNA of the CDR3: TGTGCCAGCAGCGTGGTTCCAGGGGAGCTGTTTTTT.

This clone was counted only a few times. This chain connects TRBV6-5 to TRBJ1-3; D not certain. This CDR3 is built from 14 residues. Germline CDR1 reads MNHEY; CDR2 reads SVGAGI. Trimming took off 0 bases at V and 7 bases at J, with 10 bases between the two ends. The CDR3 sequence is CASSYSPRWNTIYF. For the CDR3, the DNA is TGTGCCAGCAGTTACTCCCCCCGCTGGAACACCATATATTTT.

The V call is TRBV20-1, the J call TRBJ1-5; D is ambiguous. This CDR3 contains 11 residues. Germline CDR1 and CDR2: DFQATT and SNEGSKA (reference sequence). V lost 4 bases and J lost 4, with 5 bases in between. CDR3 region: CSATGNQPQHF. CDR3 coding DNA: TGCAGTGCTACAGGTAATCAGCCCCAGCATTTT.

The rearrangement links TRBV24-1 to TRBJ2-1; no firm D call. The germline gives CDR1 KGHDR, CDR2 SFDVKD. The CDR3 runs to 11 residues. The ends were cut back, 9 bases at V and 3 bases at J, with 5 bases in the middle. This CDR3 reads CATELYNEQFF. The CDR3 DNA is TGTGCCACCGAGCTCTACAATGAGCAGTTCTTC.

Only a few counts were recorded for this clone. This chain connects TRBV4-1 to TRBJ2-7, with D possibly matching TRBD2 (6 bases). CDR1 is MGHRA, CDR2 YSYEKL, per germline. The CDR3 is made up of 16 amino acids. V was trimmed by 4 bases and J by 9 bases, leaving 25 bases between them. The CDR3 spells CASSPDQGGSGQGQYF. CDR3 DNA sequence: TGCGCCAGCAGCCCGGATCAGGGAGGCTCCGGGCAAGGGCAGTACTTC.